Below, 31 T cell receptor beta chains from the same sample are listed, as sequenced in a study of tumor-infiltrating lymphocytes in primary liver carcinoma. Between roughly 17 and 31 mg of unsorted bulk tissue served as the source from which RNA and DNA were co-extracted. TCR beta cDNA was prepared out of about 530 ng total RNA by means of a constant-region primer. Nested multiplex PCR, run for three rounds with slightly modified ARM-PCR, yielded TCR beta libraries. It was with TRBV1-TRBV30 forward primers and a C-beta reverse primer that the first two PCR rounds were run, at roughly 9 cycles each. TCRdb reanalysed the multiplex PCR reads using MiXCR and keeps one entry per CDR3 protein. This sample yields 55,000 to 65,000 distinct CDR3 sequences, of which about two thirds are seen a single time; just over 55% belongs to the top ten. The sequencing input was liver tumor tissue from sampling region 2. Sample subset: tumor region T2, inferior pole. The receptors derive from a man aged 40-50 years with primary liver carcinoma and hepatitis B virus infection.

This clonotype has just a few counts. Germline is not matched at one junction end, which may reflect a read error. The genes are TRBV29-1 and TRBJ1-1; D unclear. Looked up from germline, CDR1 is SQVTM and CDR2 is ANQGSEA. This CDR3 has 13 residues. In DNA form, the CDR3 reads TGTAGCACTCAGAGCCAGAAGAACACTGAAGCTTTCTTT. This gives the protein CSTQSQKNTEAFF.

The chain is built from TRBV2 and TRBJ1-1; TRBD1 matches at 10 bases. Trimming removed 8 bases from V and 5 bases from J; junction bases left unmatched: 2. Germline CDR1 and CDR2: SNHLY and FYNNEI. There are 12 residues in the CDR3. CDR3 nucleotides: TGTGCCAGCGGGACAGGGGTAACTGAAGCTTTCTTT. Its protein product is CASGTGVTEAFF.

Comment on this clonotype: The germline gene is not matched at one end of the junction; a read error may be the cause. This rearrangement joins TRBV12-3 or TRBV12-4 to TRBJ1-6; possible D gene TRBD1, 5 bases. The CDR3 loop spans 14 amino acids. The CDR3 loop is CASIADRQYSPLHF. In DNA form, the CDR3 reads TGTGCCAGCATTGCAGACAGACAATATTCACCCCTCCACTTC.

As for this clonotype: The junction and the germline gene differ at one end; a read error may be behind it. The CDR3 spells CATSYQETGITIYF. In DNA form, the CDR3 reads TGTGCCACCAGTTATCAAGAAACTGGAATCACCATATATTTT. The rearrangement links TRBV24-1 to TRBJ1-3; no clear D gene. The germline CDR1 and CDR2 sequences are KGHDR and SFDVKD. This CDR3 region has 14 residues.

In this sample, this clonotype turned up a few times. The chain recombines TRBV9 with TRBJ1-1; D is perhaps TRBD1 (6 bases). Germline loops: CDR1 SGDLS, CDR2 YYNGEE. This CDR3 contains 15 residues. Trimming left V 3 bases short and J 2 bases short, with 14 bases between. The CDR3: CASSGPGQKNTEAFF. The CDR3 DNA follows: TGTGCCAGCAGCGGACCGGGACAAAAAAACACTGAAGCTTTCTTT.

Remarks on this clonotype: It may be a read error: a sequence one base away is much more abundant. The rearrangement links TRBV19 to TRBJ1-2; D is ambiguous. The V gene's germline CDR1 is LNHDA and CDR2 SQIVND (reference sequence). This CDR3 spans 13 amino acids. DNA of the CDR3: TGTACCAGTCGAGGTCTTTCTAACTATGGCTACACCTTC. Translated, it gives CTSRGLSNYGYTF.

Worth noting for this clonotype: A much larger clone sits a single nucleotide away, making a read error possible. V usage is TRBV11-2 and J usage is TRBJ2-3, with D tentatively TRBD2 (6 bases). Trimming stripped 11 bases from V and 4 bases from J, with 19 bases between. This CDR3 region has 14 residues. From germline, CDR1 is SGHAT and CDR2 FQNNGV. CDR3 DNA: TGTGCCGGAGGGGCATGGGAGCCCGCAGATACGCAGTATTTT. It yields the protein CAGGAWEPADTQYF.

This clonotype appeared a single time. Being one base from a much bigger clone, this may be a read error. V usage is TRBV5-1 and J usage is TRBJ2-2; D remains ambiguous. Germline V gives CDR1 SGHRS, CDR2 YFSETQ. The CDR3 totals 14 residues. V was shortened by 0 bases and J by 5 bases, with 8 bases between the two germline ends. The CDR3 loop reads CASSLATKTGELFF. The DNA of the CDR3 is TGCGCCAGCAGCTTGGCCACAAAGACCGGGGAGCTGTTTTTT.

Details on this clonotype: A read error may account for a junction end that differs from germline. The J gene is TRBJ2-7, the V gene TRBV11-2, with TRBD2 identical over 8 bases. This CDR3 has 16 amino acids. CDR1 and CDR2 from the germline V gene are SGHAT and FQNNGV. The CDR3 spells CASGLVASGPGGGQYF. The CDR3 DNA follows: TGTGCCAGCGGCTTAGTAGCTAGCGGACCGGGAGGGGGGCAGTACTTC.

This clonotype was found a few times. No conserved phenylalanine or tryptophan ends this CDR3, so it is likely a read error. This rearrangement joins TRBV29-1 to TRBJ2-5; tentative D call: TRBD1 (5 bases). V gave up 7 bases and J gave up 4 bases, with 13 bases separating them. The CDR3 has 12 residues. Germline V gives CDR1 SQVTM, CDR2 ANQGSEA. The CDR3 sequence is CSGMDNGETQYS. Written as DNA, the CDR3 is TGCAGCGGTATGGACAATGGAGAGACCCAGTACTCC.

In the case of this clonotype: This clone may be a read error of a much larger clone one base away. J is TRBJ2-3 and V is TRBV5-1; D call uncertain. The CDR3 extends over 14 amino acids. The germline gives CDR1 SGHRS, CDR2 YFSETQ. This CDR3 reads CARSLALGTDTQYF. The CDR3 DNA reads TGCGCCAGGAGCTTGGCACTGGGCACAGATACGCAGTATTTT. The variable domain in full, with the rest retrieved from reference TRBV5-1 and TRBJ2-3, is KAGVTQTPRYLIKTRGQQVTLSCSPISGHRSVSWYQQTPGQGLQFLFEYFSETQRNKGNFPGRFSGRQFSNSRSEMNVSTLELGDSALYLCARSLALGTDTQYFGPGTRLTVL.

Concerning this clonotype: A much larger clone sits a single nucleotide away, making a read error possible. CDR3: CASSYRLRNQPQHF. CDR3 coding DNA: TGTGCCAGCAGTTACAGGTTAAGAAATCAGCCCCAGCATTTT. The V and J genes are TRBV28 and TRBJ1-5; a weak D match, TRBD1 (5 bases). Germline V gene lookup returns CDR1 MDHEN and CDR2 SYDVKM. This CDR3 has 14 residues. Between the trimmed V and J ends, which lost 4 bases and 4 bases, there was a span of 11 bases.

This clonotype has just a few counts. The rearrangement links TRBV11-2 to TRBJ2-3; 11 bases line up with TRBD2. The V gene's germline CDR1 is SGHAT and CDR2 FQNNGV. The length of the CDR3 is 15 residues. Trimming at V came to 9 bases and at J to 4 bases, leaving 9 bases not matched to a gene. The CDR3 spells CASSPGLAGPDTQYF. The CDR3 coding sequence is TGTGCCAGTAGCCCTGGACTAGCGGGCCCAGATACGCAGTATTTT.

Turning to this clonotype: Germline and junction disagree at one end, which may indicate a read error. This chain links TRBV28 with TRBJ1-2, with 7 bases fitting TRBD1. The CDR3 spans 13 residues. Germline V gene data show CDR1 as MDHEN and CDR2 as SYDVKM. This chain's CDR3 is CASSIRDSYGCTF. The DNA of the CDR3 is TGTGCCAGCAGTATCCGGGACAGCTATGGCTGCACCTTC.

To note about this clonotype: At one end, the junction sequence differs from germline, possibly due to a read error. The genes are TRBV10-3 and TRBJ1-5; D perhaps matches TRBD1 (6 bases). Germline CDR1 reads ENHRY; CDR2 reads SYGVKD. This CDR3 has 14 residues. This CDR3 reads CPISEYGGDQSQHF. The CDR3 region has the DNA TGTCCCATCAGTGAGTATGGGGGCGATCAGTCCCAGCATTTT.

The genes are TRBV11-2 and TRBJ2-7; tentative D call: TRBD1 (6 bases). The CDR3 has 13 residues. Germline values: CDR1 SGHAT, CDR2 FQNNGV. Trimming took off 6 bases at V and 10 bases at J, with 19 bases between the two ends. The CDR3 DNA is TGTGCCAGCAGTCTTGCAGGGGCTGGCGAACAGTACTTC. It encodes CASSLAGAGEQYF.

About this clonotype itself: No conserved phenylalanine or tryptophan ends this CDR3, so it is likely a read error. The genes are TRBV6-5 and TRBJ2-2; 9 nucleotides match TRBD2. Germline lookup yields CDR1 MNHEY and CDR2 SVGAGI. There are 15 residues in the CDR3. Here the CDR3 DNA reads TGTGCCAGCAAGGGGAATAGCGGGAGTCTTGGGGGGCTGTTTTTG. Protein sequence: CASKGNSGSLGGLFL.

This clonotype has a count of ten or more. This sequence joins TRBV5-4 and TRBJ2-5; perhaps TRBD2 as D (5 bases). With 4 bases removed from V and 5 bases from J, the gap between germline ends came to 18 bases. This CDR3 contains 15 residues. The V gene's germline CDR1 is SGHNT and CDR2 YYREEE (reference sequence). The CDR3 region has the DNA TGTGCCAGCAGCCAAAAGAGCGGAGCTGGCGAGACCCAGTACTTC. Protein product: CASSQKSGAGETQYF. The variable domain in full, with the rest retrieved from reference TRBV5-4 and TRBJ2-5, is ETGVTQSPTHLIKTRGQQVTLRCSSQSGHNTVSWYQQALGQGPQFIFQYYREEENGRGNFPPRFSGLQFPNYSSELNVNALELDDSALYLCASSQKSGAGETQYFGPGTRLLVL.

This clonotype was counted only a few times. It may be a read error: a sequence one base away is much more abundant. A read error is likely, as this CDR3 ends without the conserved phenylalanine or tryptophan. CDR3 residues: CASSLGVRGTEAFS. In DNA, the CDR3 is TGTGCCAGCAGTTTAGGGGTTAGGGGGACCGAAGCTTTCTCT. The V and J genes are TRBV28 and TRBJ1-1; tentatively, D is TRBD1 (6 bases). The CDR3 is 14 residues long. The V and J ends lost 2 bases and 8 bases respectively, with 15 bases between them. Germline-derived CDR1 and CDR2 are MDHEN and SYDVKM.

As to this clonotype: The missing conserved phenylalanine or tryptophan at the end of this CDR3 makes a read error likely. The chain joins TRBV6-1 to TRBJ1-6; maybe TRBD1 (5 bases). The V end was cut by 8 bases, the J end by 10 bases, with 18 bases between. Germline CDR1 and CDR2: MNHNS and SASEGT. This CDR3 comprises 14 residues. The chain's CDR3 is CASDNQGYGSPLHI. The CDR3 coding sequence is TGTGCCAGCGACAATCAGGGTTATGGATCACCCCTCCACATT.

Remarks on this clonotype: At one of its ends the junction is not consistent with the germline gene, which may arise from a read error. The gene calls are TRBV29-1 and TRBJ2-5; D gene uncertain. The CDR3 contains 15 residues. Per germline, CDR1 SQVTM and CDR2 ANQGSEA. Here the CDR3 reads CSLEGPGHFQESQYF. The CDR3, as DNA: TGCAGCCTTGAAGGACCCGGGCACTTCCAAGAGTCCCAGTACTTC.

V is TRBV28 and J is TRBJ1-3; 7 bases match TRBD1. CDR3 size: 15 residues. The germline gives CDR1 MDHEN, CDR2 SYDVKM. The CDR3 loop reads CACSPPTGWGNTIYF. The CDR3 DNA is TGTGCTTGCAGTCCCCCGACAGGGTGGGGAAACACCATATATTTT.

This clonotype occurred once. The chain carries TRBV5-5 and TRBJ2-7, with D unclear. The CDR3 loop spans 17 amino acids. Germline assignment: CDR1 SGHKS and CDR2 YYEKEE (reference sequence). The V and J ends lost 0 bases and 2 bases respectively, with 18 bases between them. DNA for the CDR3: TGTGCCAGCAGCTTGGAACAACACATGACTTGGCCCTACGAGCAGTACTTC. It specifies CASSLEQHMTWPYEQYF. The full variable domain, its missing parts supplied by reference TRBV5-5 and TRBJ2-7, is DAGVTQSPTHLIKTRGQQVTLRCSPISGHKSVSWYQQVLGQGPQFIFQYYEKEERGRGNFPDRFSARQFPNYSSELNVNALLLGDSALYLCASSLEQHMTWPYEQYFGPGTRLTVT.

About this clonotype: A read error may produce the germline difference seen at one junction end. The V and J genes are TRBV4-1 and TRBJ2-3, with 7 positions matching TRBD2. Per the germline V gene, CDR1 is MGHRA and CDR2 is YSYEKL. The CDR3 is 18 amino acids. CDR3 coding DNA: TGCGCAAGCAGCCAGACCATTGCCCTAGCGGTAGTCACCTATACGCAGTATTTT. Amino acids: CASSQTIALAVVTYTQYF.

This clonotype was detected many times. This chain links TRBV4-1 with TRBJ2-7, with 10 positions matching TRBD2. The CDR3 runs 15 residues. The ends lost 0 bases at V and 4 bases at J; junction bases unmatched: 3. Germline assignment: CDR1 MGHRA and CDR2 YSYEKL. The DNA for the CDR3 is TGCGCCAGCAGCCAAGACTCACTAGCGGGATACGAGCAGTACTTC. Translated, it gives CASSQDSLAGYEQYF.

A remark on this clonotype: An end of the junction differs from the germline gene, which may be a read error. The rearrangement joins TRBV29-1 to TRBJ2-7, with a weak D call TRBD2 (6 bases). CDR3 length equals 13 residues. The germline V gene encodes CDR1 SQVTM and CDR2 ANQGSEA. The CDR3 reads CSVSAGSFYEQHF. The CDR3 bases are TGCAGCGTCTCGGCGGGGAGCTTCTACGAGCAGCACTTC.

As concerns this clonotype: Mismatch with germline at one junction end may stem from a read error. J is TRBJ2-7 and V is TRBV11-2; 7 nucleotides align to TRBD1. This CDR3 region has 15 residues. Per germline, CDR1 SGHAT and CDR2 FQNNGV. Written as DNA, the CDR3 is TGTGCCAGTAGCTTAGGGGTTGACAGGGCCTACGAGCAGTACTTC. Translation gives CASSLGVDRAYEQYF.

On this clonotype: Sequence at one end of the junction differs from germline and may be a read error. This chain links TRBV6-1 with TRBJ2-1; 9 bases are a match to TRBD2. This CDR3 contains 15 residues. The germline V gene encodes CDR1 MNHNS and CDR2 SASEGT. CDR3 nucleotide sequence: TGCGTCAGCAGTGAAGAAGCGGGAGGATACAATGAGCAGTTCTTC. Amino acid sequence: CVSSEEAGGYNEQFF.

On this clonotype itself: One end of the junction does not line up with germline, which may come from a read error. This rearrangement joins TRBV6-1 to TRBJ2-7; perhaps TRBD2 as D (6 bases). The CDR3 covers 15 residues. Per the germline V gene, CDR1 is MNHNS and CDR2 is SASEGT. Written as DNA, the CDR3 is TGTGCCAGCACCCTGGAGGGCAGTAGCTCCTATGAGCAGTACTTC. As protein: CASTLEGSSSYEQYF.

This clonotype showed up just a few times. This chain connects TRBV6-5 to TRBJ2-7; 10 bases are a match to TRBD2. The CDR3 loop spans 14 amino acids. V was pared by 5 bases and J by 6 bases, with 7 bases of the junction left unmatched. CDR1 and CDR2 (germline): MNHEY, SVGAGI. CDR3 amino acids: CASSRGVAGGEQYF. CDR3 in DNA: TGTGCCAGCAGTCGTGGAGTAGCGGGAGGCGAGCAGTACTTC.

Note on this clonotype: One junction end disagrees with the germline gene, perhaps due to a read error. The V gene is TRBV6-6, the J gene TRBJ1-3; D is uncertain. This CDR3 spans 15 amino acids. CDR1 and CDR2 (germline): MNHNY, SVGAGI (reference sequence). CDR3 sequence: CASSYSIESGNTIYF. In DNA, the CDR3 is TGTGCCAGCAGTTACTCGATAGAGTCTGGGAACACCATATATTTT.